Presented here are 32 T cell receptor beta chains from one specimen sequenced in a study of cytomegalovirus exposure and HLA in healthy donors. Only in-frame clones appear in the TCRdb table, and some are missing; sequencing was by immunoSEQ multiplex PCR. Of about 83,000 clones listed, roughly 96% were seen once; the top ten hold 1.3%. The material sequenced was PBMCs. The receptor set was obtained from a young woman in good health and CMV-seronegative.

This chain uses TRBV6-5 with TRBJ2-7; perhaps TRBD2 as D (6 bases). The V gene lost 5 bases and the J gene lost 5 bases, with 10 bases spanning the gap. This CDR3 comprises 12 residues. Looked up from germline, CDR1 is MNHEY and CDR2 is SVGAGI. The CDR3 spells CASSTGTDEQYF. The CDR3 bases are TGTGCCAGCAGTACCGGGACTGACGAGCAGTACTTC.

The chain has TRBV6-1 and TRBJ2-5; 7 nucleotides match TRBD1. The V and J ends lost 7 bases and 1 base, in that order; junction bases with no gene match: 3. There are 13 residues in the CDR3. Germline lookup yields CDR1 MNHNS and CDR2 SASEGT. The CDR3 region is CASTDRVQETQYF. The CDR3 bases are TGTGCCAGCACCGACAGGGTCCAAGAGACCCAGTACTTC.

This rearrangement joins TRBV19 to TRBJ1-2; 8 bases match TRBD1. V lost 3 bases to trimming and J lost 0 bases; unmatched junction nucleotides: 6. The CDR3 has 16 residues. Germline CDR1 reads LNHDA; CDR2 reads SQIVND (reference sequence). This CDR3 is CASSISGGQANYGYTF. The CDR3 DNA is TGTGCCAGTAGTATCTCAGGGGGACAGGCTAACTATGGCTACACCTTC.

The chain combines TRBV5-1 with TRBJ1-1; no clear D. In germline, CDR1 is SGHRS, CDR2 YFSETQ. The CDR3 is 13 residues long. V was shortened by 3 bases and J by 1 base, with 7 bases between the two germline ends. CDR3 loop: CASSYTGNTEAFF. CDR3 DNA sequence: TGCGCCAGCAGCTATACCGGGAACACTGAAGCTTTCTTT.

In nucleotides, the CDR3 is TGTGCCAGCAGCTTAGCGCTGACAGACTATGGCTACACCTTC. This sequence encodes CASSLALTDYGYTF. The V and J genes are TRBV7-9 and TRBJ1-2, with D possibly TRBD1 on 5 matching bases. The CDR3 contains 14 residues. Germline V lookup: CDR1 SEHNR, CDR2 FQNEAQ (reference sequence). V lost 0 bases to trimming and J lost 3 bases, with 8 bases between them.

The V gene is TRBV11-2, the J gene TRBJ2-3, with no clear D. Germline V gives CDR1 SGHAT, CDR2 FQNNGV. This CDR3 has 15 amino acids. With 1 base removed from V and 1 base from J, the gap between germline ends came to 9 bases. The CDR3 here is CASSLVIPGTDTQYF. CDR3 nucleotides: TGTGCCAGCAGCTTAGTGATTCCAGGCACAGATACGCAGTATTTT. Full variable domain (remainder filled in from reference TRBV11-2 and TRBJ2-3): EAGVAQSPRYKIIEKRQSVAFWCNPISGHATLYWYQQILGQGPKLLIQFQNNGVVDDSQLPKDRFSAERLKGVDSTLKIQPAKLEDSAVYLCASSLVIPGTDTQYFGPGTRLTVL.

J is TRBJ2-7 and V is TRBV6-1; no firm D call. The CDR3 loop spans 13 amino acids. From germline, CDR1 is MNHNS and CDR2 SASEGT. V gave up 7 bases and J gave up 3 bases, with 13 bases separating them. As DNA, the CDR3 is TGTGCCAGCATTGGGTCTAGTGTCTACGAGCAGTACTTC. As protein: CASIGSSVYEQYF.

This chain joins TRBV11-2 and TRBJ2-7; TRBD2 is a possible D gene (6 bases). Germline V gives CDR1 SGHAT, CDR2 FQNNGV. The germline V and J ends were trimmed by 3 bases and 2 bases, with 11 bases remaining between them. This CDR3 contains 14 residues. DNA for the CDR3: TGTGCCAGCAGCTTTTCTAGCGCGACCTACGAGCAGTACTTC. This gives the protein CASSFSSATYEQYF.

V is TRBV18 and J is TRBJ1-1; the D is unclear. The CDR3 spans 15 residues. Trimming pared 3 bases from V and 3 bases from J, leaving 14 bases between. Per the germline V gene, CDR1 is KGHSH and CDR2 is LQKENI. CDR3 nucleotide sequence: TGTGCCAGCTCACCCGGGGTGATGAGGGACACTGAAGCTTTCTTT. Protein product: CASSPGVMRDTEAFF.

This chain uses TRBV7-9 with TRBJ2-2, with D uncertain. The CDR3 spans 12 residues. The V gene lost 5 bases and the J gene lost 7 bases, with 8 bases spanning the gap. Germline-derived CDR1 and CDR2 are SEHNR and FQNEAQ (reference sequence). The CDR3 spells CASSAFSGELFF. CDR3 nucleotide sequence: TGTGCCAGCAGCGCCTTTAGCGGGGAGCTGTTTTTT.

J is TRBJ2-1 and V is TRBV18, with 11 bases lining up with TRBD2. The V gene's germline CDR1 is KGHSH and CDR2 LQKENI. Losses at the gene ends were 6 bases for V and 2 bases for J; bases not matched to a gene: 3. This CDR3 has 15 amino acids. This CDR3 reads CASSRLAGPYNEQFF. The CDR3, as DNA: TGTGCCAGCTCCCGACTAGCGGGACCCTACAATGAGCAGTTCTTC.

This clone was seen once. The chain links TRBV5-5 to TRBJ1-1; D is undetermined. V lost 1 base to trimming and J lost 11 bases, with 12 bases between them. The germline V gene has CDR1 SGHKS and CDR2 YYEKEE (reference sequence). This CDR3 contains 12 residues. The CDR3 protein is CASSLYGSWAFF. The CDR3 DNA reads as TGTGCCAGCAGCTTGTATGGCAGTTGGGCTTTCTTT. Drawing the rest from reference TRBV5-5 and TRBJ1-1, the complete variable domain is DAGVTQSPTHLIKTRGQQVTLRCSPISGHKSVSWYQQVLGQGPQFIFQYYEKEERGRGNFPDRFSARQFPNYSSELNVNALLLGDSALYLCASSLYGSWAFFGQGTRLTVV.

The rearrangement joins TRBV25-1 to TRBJ1-5; D is uncertain. Trimming took off 3 bases at V and 0 bases at J, with 9 bases between the two ends. Per the germline V gene, CDR1 is MGHDK and CDR2 is SYGVNS. There are 15 residues in the CDR3. The CDR3 sequence is CASSDGEYSNQPQHF. The CDR3 DNA reads TGTGCCAGCAGTGATGGAGAATATAGCAATCAGCCCCAGCATTTT.

The CDR3 region has the DNA TGTGCCAGCAGCCAAGGAGGGGGCGCGGGGAAGCAGTACTTC. This translates into CASSQGGGAGKQYF. The chain recombines TRBV14 with TRBJ2-7, with D perhaps TRBD1 (7 bases). Germline V CDR1 and CDR2: SGHDN, FVKESK. V was clipped by 1 base and J by 8 bases, with 15 bases between them. The CDR3 covers 14 residues. Drawing the rest from reference TRBV14 and TRBJ2-7, the complete variable domain is EAGVTQFPSHSVIEKGQTVTLRCDPISGHDNLYWYRRVMGKEIKFLLHFVKESKQDESGMPNNRFLAERTGGTYSTLKVQPAELEDSGVYFCASSQGGGAGKQYFGPGTRLTVT.

A single count supports this clone. The chain has TRBV2 and TRBJ2-7, with TRBD2 identical over 11 bases. Germline V gene lookup returns CDR1 SNHLY and CDR2 FYNNEI. CDR3 length: 13 amino acids. J gave up 7 bases and V 6 bases, and 5 bases lay outside the gene matches. CDR3 sequence: CASRDLAGGEQYF. The CDR3 region has the DNA TGTGCCAGCAGGGATCTAGCGGGAGGTGAGCAGTACTTC.

The chain is built from TRBV6-5 and TRBJ1-2, with unresolved D. CDR1 and CDR2 from the germline V gene are MNHEY and SVGAGI. CDR3 length: 14 residues. Between the trimmed V and J ends, which lost 1 base and 2 bases, there was a span of 8 bases. CDR3: CASSYLGRNYGYTF. The CDR3 region has the DNA TGTGCCAGCAGTTACTTGGGCCGAAACTATGGCTACACCTTC.

The chain employs TRBV13 and TRBJ2-2; D gene ambiguous. This CDR3 has 16 amino acids. Germline V gene sequence: CDR1 PRHDT, CDR2 FYEKMQ (reference sequence). V was shortened by 2 bases and J by 5 bases, with 15 bases between the two germline ends. The CDR3 reads CASSLRSIAETGELFF. CDR3 in DNA: TGTGCCAGCAGCTTAAGGTCAATCGCGGAAACCGGGGAGCTGTTTTTT.

The rearrangement uses TRBV9 and TRBJ1-4, with 12 nucleotides matching TRBD1. The V gene's germline CDR1 is SGDLS and CDR2 YYNGEE. The CDR3 contains 18 residues. The ends lost 2 bases at V and 4 bases at J; junction bases unmatched: 9. Here the CDR3 reads CASSVAGTGGFNNEKLFF. The CDR3 DNA reads as TGTGCCAGCAGCGTCGCCGGGACAGGGGGCTTTAATAATGAAAAACTGTTTTTT.

The chain is built from TRBV5-5 and TRBJ1-5; the D gene is possibly TRBD1 (5 bases). Germline CDR1 reads SGHKS; CDR2 reads YYEKEE (reference sequence). Between the trimmed V and J ends, which lost 5 bases and 2 bases, there was a span of 11 bases. The CDR3 covers 14 residues. The DNA for the CDR3 is TGTGCCAGCAGTCCGGACACCCGCAATCAGCCCCAGCATTTT. Protein: CASSPDTRNQPQHF.

The CDR3 region has the DNA TGTGCCAGCAGCAAAGCCCCCATCTACGAGCAGTACTTC. This gives the protein CASSKAPIYEQYF. The chain employs TRBV21-1 and TRBJ2-7; the DNA was not compared with TRBD1, the D call given in the table. TRBV21-1 constitutes a pseudogene. The CDR3 totals 13 residues.

The CDR3 bases are TGTGCCAGCAGTTACAGGGGGCGAATCCACGAGCAGTACTTC. Translating gives CASSYRGRIHEQYF. The rearrangement joins TRBV6-7 to TRBJ2-7; 7 nucleotides align to TRBD1. TRBV6-7 is placed among ORFs of uncertain function. CDR3 length: 14 amino acids. With V trimmed by 2 bases and J by 5 bases, 6 bases remained unmatched.

V and J are TRBV5-5 and TRBJ2-5; D not certain. CDR3 length equals 15 residues. CDR1 SGHKS and CDR2 YYEKEE come from the germline V gene (reference sequence). Between the trimmed V and J ends, which lost 0 bases and 5 bases, there was a span of 14 bases. In DNA, the CDR3 is TGTGCCAGCAGCTTGGTTTTTAGCCGGTCCGAGACCCAGTACTTC. This codes for CASSLVFSRSETQYF.

V is TRBV18 and J is TRBJ1-3; D gene ambiguous. V was pared by 3 bases and J by 0 bases, with 9 bases between. Germline CDR1 is KGHSH and CDR2 is LQKENI. The CDR3 is 15 residues long. The CDR3 loop is CASSPPQNSGNTIYF. The CDR3 DNA follows: TGTGCCAGCTCACCGCCTCAGAACTCTGGAAACACCATATATTTT.

The V call is TRBV10-3, the J call TRBJ2-7, with 14 bases aligning to TRBD2. The CDR3 spans 13 residues. Germline CDR1 and CDR2: ENHRY and SYGVKD. With V trimmed by 10 bases and J by 4 bases, 3 bases remained unmatched. For the CDR3, the DNA is TGTGCCACCCGACTAGCGGGAGGGTACGAGCAGTACTTC. Translated: CATRLAGGYEQYF.

The V gene is TRBV6-4, the J gene TRBJ2-7; D is perhaps TRBD2 (6 bases). The CDR3 runs 14 residues. The germline gives CDR1 MRHNA, CDR2 SNTAGT. V was clipped by 6 bases and J by 6 bases, with 18 bases between them. The CDR3 DNA sequence: TGTGCCAGCAGAATGTGGGAGGTTAGGAGCGAGCAGTACTTC. This gives the protein CASRMWEVRSEQYF.

The V and J genes are TRBV5-6 and TRBJ2-5; no clear D gene. Trimming shortened V by 1 base and J by 5 bases, and 12 bases separated the two germline ends. CDR3 length: 14 residues. The germline gives CDR1 SGHDT, CDR2 YYEEEE. The CDR3 sequence is CASSLIIDLETQYF. CDR3 DNA sequence: TGTGCCAGCAGCTTGATCATAGACTTGGAGACCCAGTACTTC.

The chain carries TRBV14 and TRBJ2-7, with a weak D call TRBD2 (5 bases). Trimming shortened V by 0 bases and J by 4 bases, and 16 bases separated the two germline ends. The CDR3 totals 16 residues. Germline V gene lookup returns CDR1 SGHDN and CDR2 FVKESK. CDR3 sequence reads: CASSQDHDYPFYEQYF. The CDR3 DNA is TGTGCCAGCAGCCAAGATCATGACTACCCATTTTACGAGCAGTACTTC.

The V gene is TRBV2, the J gene TRBJ2-3; maybe TRBD1 (6 bases). Germline V lookup: CDR1 SNHLY, CDR2 FYNNEI. The CDR3 extends over 13 amino acids. V dropped 7 bases and J dropped 2 bases, with 10 bases sitting between them. As DNA, the CDR3 is TGTGCCAGCAAACAGGGCCCCACAGATACGCAGTATTTT. It translates to CASKQGPTDTQYF.

The chain employs TRBV10-1 and TRBJ2-1; 8 positions match TRBD2. Germline V gene data show CDR1 as WNHNN and CDR2 as SYGVQD (reference sequence). J lost 8 bases, V lost 6 bases, and 15 bases had no gene match. This CDR3 has 16 amino acids. Here the CDR3 reads CASSEAAGRALYEQFF. The CDR3 nucleotides read TGCGCCAGCAGCGAGGCGGCCGGGAGGGCCCTTTATGAGCAGTTCTTC.

CDR3 nucleotides: TGTGCCAGCAGTTCGGAGGACAGGGGGTGGCGTACGCAGTATTTT. It encodes CASSSEDRGWRTQYF. The rearrangement links TRBV27 to TRBJ2-3; 10 bases match TRBD1. The CDR3 has 15 residues. CDR1 is MNHEY and CDR2 is SMNVEV in the germline V gene (reference sequence). The V gene end was trimmed by 4 bases and the J gene end by 8 bases; junction bases not matched to a gene: 9.

This sequence joins TRBV28 and TRBJ2-5; D is unresolved. The CDR3 is 15 amino acids. Trimming shortened V by 3 bases and J by 2 bases, and 13 bases separated the two germline ends. CDR1 is MDHEN and CDR2 is SYDVKM in the germline V gene. This chain's CDR3 is CASSLAGYSQETQYF. CDR3 coding DNA: TGTGCCAGCAGTTTGGCAGGATACAGTCAAGAGACCCAGTACTTC.

The chain has TRBV7-6 and TRBJ2-1, with 11 bases lining up with TRBD1. Germline CDR1 SGHVS, CDR2 FNYEAQ. The CDR3 has 14 residues. V shed 4 bases and J 7 bases; nucleotides not matched to a gene: 3. Written as DNA, the CDR3 is TGTGCCAGCAGCTCCGGGACAGGGGGGAATGAGCAGTTCTTC. This gives the protein CASSSGTGGNEQFF.